This TCR beta chain was recovered during a study of chemoradiotherapy in HPV16-positive cancers (dated by TCRdb to between 2021 and 2023). Broadly, across the study: Using functional T-cell assays on cells from a couple of HPV16-positive patients, the researchers defined candidate HPV-specific T-cell clones and common TCR motifs. The study asked whether T-cell immunity against the HPV oncoproteins E6 and E7 changes during chemoradiotherapy and whether it affects survival. The candidate HPV-specific TCRs and motifs were then tracked in TCR repertoires from over 80 patients with HPV-related cancers. Study-wide conclusions, independent of this receptor: Expansion of candidate HPV-specific clones and E7-related TCR motifs was observed in the tumor microenvironment during treatment, whereas no such expansion was observed for non-HPV-specific T cells. Among HPV16-positive patients, expansion of HPV-responsive T cells during chemoradiotherapy was associated with better recurrence-free survival. The functional definition of HPV-specific T cells was derived from only two HPV16-positive patients, and the survival association was reported for HPV16-positive patients.

Notes on this clone: Its binding antigen is unknown. No much larger clonotype is one base removed from it; base qualities were not supplied.

Library construction relied on the immunoSEQ multiplex PCR assay. Here the immuneACCESS table is served through TCRdb, limited to in-frame sequences with V and J called. Missing clones are a known gap in these copies; in checked studies unresolved V genes cover under half, and the rest lacks a known reason. The sample yields approximately 3,000 clones; around 77% were counted once. The ten biggest clones cover about 14% of the sample. Repertoires were sampled repeatedly over the course of chemoradiotherapy so that clonal expansion in the tumor microenvironment could be followed. Compared with germline, V lacks 4 bases and J lacks 4 bases; bases without a gene match: 9. The CDR3 numbers 16 residues from cysteine through phenylalanine. The DNA shown is the 48-base CDR3, in frame from base 1. CDR1 and CDR2 are drawn from the germline V gene (reference sequence): SGHNT, YYREEE.

The chain is made from TRBV5-4 and TRBJ2-1, and 9 bases in between align with TRBD1. This specimen was acquired from a patient who underwent chemoradiotherapy. The clonotype comes from a human donor with HPV-associated anogenital cancer. The nucleotide sequence is TGTGCCAGCAGCCAGGGGCCGGGACAGGGATACAATGAGCAGTTCTTC. It translates as CASSQGPGQGYNEQFF.